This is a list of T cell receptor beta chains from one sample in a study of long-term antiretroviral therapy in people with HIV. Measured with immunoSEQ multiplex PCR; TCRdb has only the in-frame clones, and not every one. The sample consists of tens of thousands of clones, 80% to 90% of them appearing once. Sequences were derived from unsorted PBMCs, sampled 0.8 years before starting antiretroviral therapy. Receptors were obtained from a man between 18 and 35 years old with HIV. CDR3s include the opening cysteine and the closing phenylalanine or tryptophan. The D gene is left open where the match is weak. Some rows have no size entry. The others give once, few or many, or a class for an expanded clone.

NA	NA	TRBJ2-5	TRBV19	CASSPGTQETQYF	TGTGCCAGTAGCCCCGGGACACAAGAGACCCAGTACTTC
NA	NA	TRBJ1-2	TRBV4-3	CASSQDVGNYGYTF	TGCGCCAGCAGCCAAGATGTGGGTAACTATGGCTACACCTTC
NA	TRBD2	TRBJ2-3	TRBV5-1	CATKWSAGGTDTQYF	TGCGCCACCAAGTGGTCAGCGGGGGGCACAGATACGCAGTATTTT
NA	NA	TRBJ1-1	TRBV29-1	CSSRDRDTEAFF	TGCAGCTCCCGGGACCGGGACACTGAAGCTTTCTTT
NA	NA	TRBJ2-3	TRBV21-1	CASRDTTDTQYF	TGTGCCAGCCGTGACACCACAGATACGCAGTATTTT
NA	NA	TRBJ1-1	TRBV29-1	CSGGEAGETEAFF	TGCAGCGGGGGAGAGGCGGGGGAGACTGAAGCTTTCTTT
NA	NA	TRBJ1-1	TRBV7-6	CASSLGDLGAKAFF	TGTGCCAGCAGCTTAGGGGATTTGGGAGCGAAAGCTTTCTTT
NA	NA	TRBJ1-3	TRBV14	CASSQRRPGNTIYF	TGTGCCAGCAGCCAACGTCGGCCTGGAAACACCATATATTTT
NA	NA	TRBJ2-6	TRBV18	CASSTQNSGANVLTF	TGTGCCAGCTCAACACAGAACTCTGGGGCCAACGTCCTGACTTTC
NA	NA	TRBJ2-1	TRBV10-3	CAISESSGGGTYNEQFF	TGTGCCATCAGTGAGTCCAGTGGGGGAGGAACCTACAATGAGCAGTTCTTC
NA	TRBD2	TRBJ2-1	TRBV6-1	CASSEGSSGYSYNEQFF	TGTGCCAGCAGTGAAGGGTCTAGCGGCTACTCCTACAATGAGCAGTTCTTC
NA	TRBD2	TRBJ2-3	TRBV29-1	CSVLAGGPDTQYF	TGCAGCGTACTAGCGGGAGGACCAGATACGCAGTATTTT
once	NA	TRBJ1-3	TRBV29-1	CALTFGQAGNTIYF	TGCGCTTTAACTTTCGGGCAGGCTGGAAACACCATATATTTT
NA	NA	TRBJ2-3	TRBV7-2	CASSLRVGGDTQYF	TGTGCCAGCAGCTTACGGGTTGGCGGAGATACGCAGTATTTT